Listed below are T cell receptor beta chains from one sample, sequenced in a study of regulatory T cells in long-lasting Graves disease. MiXCR, run by TCRdb on the multiplex PCR reads, gives a single entry per CDR3 protein. Of roughly 450,000 distinct CDR3 sequences in the sample, about 20% were seen once. This specimen consisted of peripheral blood mononuclear cells (PBMCs), obtained when the disease was refractory, from a patient treated with antithyroid drugs. These receptors were obtained from a female donor with Graves disease. The CDR3 runs from the conserved cysteine through the conserved F or W. D genes are given only for firm matches. Part of the rows lack a size; the others show once, few, many or a class for expanded clones.

D	V	size	J	DNA	CDR3
.	TRBV28	many	TRBJ1-5	TGTGCCAGCAGTTTCTCGACTGGGGACAATCAGCCCCAGCATTTT	CASSFSTGDNQPQHF
.	TRBV7-9	many	TRBJ2-7	TGTGCCAGCAGCCCCGCCGGCGGGCCTAAAATCTACGAGCAGTACTTC	CASSPAGGPKIYEQYF
.	TRBV27	few	TRBJ2-2	TGTGCCAGCAGTTTAAGGAGCGGACTTAACACCGGGGAGCTGTTTTTT	CASSLRSGLNTGELFF
.	TRBV12-3/TRBV12-4	many	TRBJ1-3	TGTGCCAGCAGTTTCGTCCCAGGGAGCTCTGGAAACACCATATATTTT	CASSFVPGSSGNTIYF
.	TRBV30	few	TRBJ1-6	TGTGCCTGGACCCCCCTCGTGAGGGTTGGTTCACCCCTCCACTTT	CAWTPLVRVGSPLHF
.	TRBV28	many	TRBJ1-2	TGTGCCAGCAGTTTTTGGCAGGGAAACTATGGCTACACCTTC	CASSFWQGNYGYTF
.	TRBV28	many	TRBJ1-1	TGTGCCAGCACCTCACTAGCGGGGGGTTCAACTGAAGCTTTCTTT	CASTSLAGGSTEAFF
.	TRBV20-1	many	TRBJ2-7	TGCAGTGCATCGGGTGGCCGCACCAAGGGGTTGGAGCAGTACTTC	CSASGGRTKGLEQYF
TRBD2	TRBV12-3/TRBV12-4	.	TRBJ2-1	TGTGCCAGCAGTTTAACTAGCGGGAGTTTTAATGAGCAGTTCTTC	CASSLTSGSFNEQFF
TRBD1	TRBV9	few	TRBJ1-4	TGTGCCAGCAGCGTAGCCGGAGGGACAGGGGATGAAAAACTGTTTTTT	CASSVAGGTGDEKLFF
TRBD1	TRBV4-3	.	TRBJ1-5	TGCGCCAGCAGCCAAGACGGCAGGGGGAGCAATCGGCCCCAGCATTTT	CASSQDGRGSNRPQHF
.	TRBV7-2	.	TRBJ1-5	TGTGCCAGCAGCTTGGGGTTGGATCAGCCCCAGCATTTT	CASSLGLDQPQHF
.	TRBV29-1	.	TRBJ2-7	TGCTATTTAACACCAGACGAGCAGTACTTC	CYLTPDEQYF
.	TRBV28	many	TRBJ1-5	TGTGCCAGCAGTCGGGGAATCAATCAGCCCCAGCATTTT	CASSRGINQPQHF
TRBD1	TRBV7-2	.	TRBJ1-1	TGTGCCAGCAGCCCCCGACAGGGTGGCATGAACACTGAAGCTTTCTTT	CASSPRQGGMNTEAFF
.	TRBV20-1	.	TRBJ2-2	TGCAGTGCTAGCCGGGTCGGGCCCGGGGAGCTGTTTTTT	CSASRVGPGELFF
TRBD1	TRBV27	.	TRBJ1-1	TGTGCCAGCAAAACAGGGGCAGGGACGGATGCTTTCTTT	CASKTGAGTDAFF
.	TRBV29-1	few	TRBJ1-2	TGCAGCGTCCGAAGGAACGACTATGGCTACACCTTC	CSVRRNDYGYTF
TRBD2	TRBV20-1	many	TRBJ2-5	TGCAGTGTACCATCCAGCGGGAGGACTCAAACCCTCCCAGAGACCCAGTACTTC	CSVPSSGRTQTLPETQYF
.	TRBV20-1	.	TRBJ2-7	TGCAGTGGGATCTACAGGGAGAGCTCCTACGAGCAGTACTTC	CSGIYRESSYEQYF
TRBD1	TRBV6-1	few	TRBJ1-4	TGTGCCAGCAGTCTAACTACCGGGACAGGGGATGAAAAACTGTTTTTT	CASSLTTGTGDEKLFF
.	TRBV20-1	many	TRBJ1-1	TGCAGTGCGGGGAGTATGAACACTGAAGCTTTCTTT	CSAGSMNTEAFF
.	TRBV7-6	.	TRBJ1-4	TGTGCCAGCAGCGCTCGGGGGGTGGTACGAAAACTGTTTTTT	CASSARGVVRKLFF
.	TRBV7-2	many	TRBJ2-2	TGTGCCAGCAGCTTAGCTATAAATACTGGGGAGCTGTTTTTT	CASSLAINTGELFF
.	TRBV20-1	few	TRBJ1-1	TGCAGTGCTAGAGATTCGGACGTGAACACTGAAGCTTTCTTT	CSARDSDVNTEAFF
.	TRBV28	many	TRBJ2-5	TGTGCCAGCAGTCACTATATGGGACGGAACCAAGAGACCCAGTACTTC	CASSHYMGRNQETQYF
TRBD1	TRBV5-1	.	TRBJ1-6	TGCGCCAGCAGCTTGGGGACAGGGGGCAATTCACCCCTCCACTTT	CASSLGTGGNSPLHF
TRBD1	TRBV15	many	TRBJ2-7	TGTGCCACCAGCAGAACGGACAGGGACTACGAGCAGTACTTC	CATSRTDRDYEQYF